The clone carrying this T cell receptor (beta chain) was seen a handful of times. Its antigen is as yet unknown. This record belongs to a study of T cells in Graves' hyperthyroidism and ophthalmopathy. Regarding the study as a whole: Most expanded thyroid clonotypes above 0.001 recurred in blood.

CDR3 length: 14 residues. V was shortened by 8 bases and J by 2 bases, with 15 bases between the two germline ends. TCR beta CDR3 region amplification was performed from RNA transcripts. The HTBI set primed first-round TCR CDR3 RT-PCR. TCRdb called the multiplex PCR reads again in MiXCR, with one record for every CDR3 protein. The table lists about 710,000 distinct CDR3 sequences, about a sixth of them singletons. The study defined stable Graves' hyperthyroidism as no ophthalmopathy progression within 18 months. Researchers barred patients who had uncontrolled infection, other autoimmune disease, pregnancy or lactation. Clinical symptoms, serum thyroxine and TRAb, thyroid ultrasound and orbital computed tomography were used for the diagnoses.

This receptor was taken from a man younger than 30 with Graves' hyperthyroidism. What was sequenced was blood. The chain links TRBV12-3 or TRBV12-4 to TRBJ2-5; tentatively, D is TRBD1 or TRBD2 (5 bases each). DNA of the CDR3: TGTGCCAGCTCAGGGCGTTGGGGGCAAGAGACCCAGTACTTC. Protein: CASSGRWGQETQYF.